The 9 T cell receptor beta chains below all came from one sample that was sequenced in a study of T-cell memory formation after mild COVID-19. TCRdb reprocessed the 5' RACE reads via MiXCR and lists one record per CDR3 protein. Here the sample spans under 300,000 distinct CDR3 sequences, roughly 18% being singletons. The sequenced sample was PBMCs or a T cell subset sorted from them (not recorded which). Every receptor here comes from a young man who had mild COVID-19 (a few samples of this study predate the infection). Cell type and time point are not known.

This rearrangement joins TRBV30 to TRBJ1-2; D may be TRBD1 (5 bases). This CDR3 region has 14 residues. Germline CDR1 reads GTSNPN; CDR2 reads SVGIG (reference sequence). V was cut by 0 bases and J by 5 bases, with 13 bases left in between. CDR3 sequence (DNA): TGTGCCTGGAGTGTACCGACAGCAAAATATGGCTACACCTTC. Encoded protein: CAWSVPTAKYGYTF.

About this clonotype itself: This may come from a read error, since a much larger clone is one base off. The genes are TRBV6-2 or TRBV6-3 and TRBJ2-1; D call uncertain. The CDR3 contains 9 residues. Germline values: CDR1 MNHEY, CDR2 SVGEGT. In nucleotides, the CDR3 is TGCACCTGGGTCAATGAGCAGTTCTTC. Translation gives CTWVNEQFF.

This clonotype was counted only a few times. The V and J genes are TRBV29-1 and TRBJ2-2, with a tentative D call TRBD2 (6 bases). The CDR3 is 13 amino acids. V was pared by 7 bases and J by 0 bases, with 9 bases between. Germline CDR1 reads SQVTM; CDR2 reads ANQGSEA. In nucleotides, the CDR3 is TGCAGCGGGAGGGTAGCGAACACCGGGGAGCTGTTTTTT. Protein product: CSGRVANTGELFF.

This clonotype was observed many times. V is TRBV27 and J is TRBJ2-5, with TRBD2 identical over 7 bases. CDR1 is MNHEY and CDR2 is SMNVEV in the germline V gene (reference sequence). The CDR3 has 15 residues. Trimming cost V 3 bases and J 1 base; bases outside gene matches: 5. In DNA, the CDR3 is TGTGCCAGCAGTTTGCGCCCGGGAGGCCAAGAGACCCAGTACTTC. This sequence encodes CASSLRPGGQETQYF.

This clonotype was counted a few times. This chain links TRBV18 with TRBJ1-4; D ambiguous. Germline CDR1 is KGHSH and CDR2 is LQKENI. Trimming took 0 bases from V and 5 from J, leaving 10 bases between them. This CDR3 region has 15 residues. The CDR3 nucleotides are TGTGCCAGCTCACCACCGGCAGCTAAGAATGAAAAACTGTTTTTT. This gives the protein CASSPPAAKNEKLFF.

The J gene is TRBJ1-4, the V gene TRBV5-1; D gene unclear. The CDR3 consists of 16 residues. Germline-derived CDR1 and CDR2 are SGHRS and YFSETQ. V lost 4 bases and J lost 2, with 15 bases in between. DNA for the CDR3: TGCGCCAGCAGCCAGGCCCGGGCAGTGACTAATGAAAAACTGTTTTTT. Protein product: CASSQARAVTNEKLFF.

This clonotype was picked up a small number of times. This rearrangement joins TRBV29-1 to TRBJ2-7; D might be TRBD1 or TRBD2, each matching 5 bases. The CDR3 has 14 residues. V dropped 3 bases and J dropped 0 bases, with 12 bases sitting between them. CDR1 and CDR2 from the germline V gene are SQVTM and ANQGSEA. The DNA of the CDR3 is TGCAGCGTTGAGGGACCCCTGGCCTCCTACGAGCAGTACGTC. The encoded protein is CSVEGPLASYEQYV.

V is TRBV27 and J is TRBJ1-6; D not resolved. Between the trimmed V and J ends, which lost 4 bases and 9 bases, there was a span of 16 bases. Germline V CDR1 and CDR2: MNHEY, SMNVEV (reference sequence). CDR3 length: 15 amino acids. This CDR3 reads CASSYMPSFGSPLHF. The CDR3 DNA sequence: TGTGCCAGCAGTTACATGCCGAGTTTTGGTTCACCCCTCCACTTT.

The chain recombines TRBV2 with TRBJ2-2; 10 bases agree with TRBD2. V lost 7 bases, J lost 7 bases, and 9 bases stayed unmatched. The CDR3 length is 15 residues. Germline loops: CDR1 SNHLY, CDR2 FYNNEI. The CDR3, as DNA: TGTGCCAGCACGGGAAGCGGGGGGGCCGTCGGGGAGCTGTTTTTT. It is translated as CASTGSGGAVGELFF.